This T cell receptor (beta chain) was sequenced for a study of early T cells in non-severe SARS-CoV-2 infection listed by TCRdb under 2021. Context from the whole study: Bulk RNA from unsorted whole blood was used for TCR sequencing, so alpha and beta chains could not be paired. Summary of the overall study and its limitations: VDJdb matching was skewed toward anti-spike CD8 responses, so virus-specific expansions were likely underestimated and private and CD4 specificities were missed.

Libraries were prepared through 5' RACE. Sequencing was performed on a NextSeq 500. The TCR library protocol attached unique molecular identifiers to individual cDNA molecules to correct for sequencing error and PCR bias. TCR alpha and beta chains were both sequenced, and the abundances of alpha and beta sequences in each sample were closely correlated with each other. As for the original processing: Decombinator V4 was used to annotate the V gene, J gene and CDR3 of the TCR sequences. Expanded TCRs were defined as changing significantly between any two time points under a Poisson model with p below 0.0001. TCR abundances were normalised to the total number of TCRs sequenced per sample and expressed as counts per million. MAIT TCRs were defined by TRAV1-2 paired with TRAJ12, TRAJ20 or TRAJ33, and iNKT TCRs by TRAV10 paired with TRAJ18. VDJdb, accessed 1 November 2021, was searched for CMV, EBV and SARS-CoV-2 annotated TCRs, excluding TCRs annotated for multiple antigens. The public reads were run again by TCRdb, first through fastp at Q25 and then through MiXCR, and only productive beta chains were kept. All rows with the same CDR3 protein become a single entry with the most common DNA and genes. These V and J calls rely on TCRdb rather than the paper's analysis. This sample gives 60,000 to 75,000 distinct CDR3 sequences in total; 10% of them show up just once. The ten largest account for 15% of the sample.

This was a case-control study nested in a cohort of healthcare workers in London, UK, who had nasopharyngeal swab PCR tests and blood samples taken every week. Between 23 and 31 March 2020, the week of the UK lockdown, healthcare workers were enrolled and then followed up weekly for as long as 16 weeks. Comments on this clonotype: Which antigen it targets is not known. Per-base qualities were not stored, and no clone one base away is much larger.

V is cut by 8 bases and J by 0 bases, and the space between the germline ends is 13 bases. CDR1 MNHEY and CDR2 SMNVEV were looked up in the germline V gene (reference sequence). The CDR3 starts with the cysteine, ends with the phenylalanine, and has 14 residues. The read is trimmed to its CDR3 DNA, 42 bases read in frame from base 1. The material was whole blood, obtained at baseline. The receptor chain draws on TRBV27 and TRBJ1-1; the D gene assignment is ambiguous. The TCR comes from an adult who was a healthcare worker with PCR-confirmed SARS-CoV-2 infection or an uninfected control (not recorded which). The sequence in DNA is TGTGCCAGCTTCGTGGCGGGGATGAACACTGAAGCTTTCTTT. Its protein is CASFVAGMNTEAFF.